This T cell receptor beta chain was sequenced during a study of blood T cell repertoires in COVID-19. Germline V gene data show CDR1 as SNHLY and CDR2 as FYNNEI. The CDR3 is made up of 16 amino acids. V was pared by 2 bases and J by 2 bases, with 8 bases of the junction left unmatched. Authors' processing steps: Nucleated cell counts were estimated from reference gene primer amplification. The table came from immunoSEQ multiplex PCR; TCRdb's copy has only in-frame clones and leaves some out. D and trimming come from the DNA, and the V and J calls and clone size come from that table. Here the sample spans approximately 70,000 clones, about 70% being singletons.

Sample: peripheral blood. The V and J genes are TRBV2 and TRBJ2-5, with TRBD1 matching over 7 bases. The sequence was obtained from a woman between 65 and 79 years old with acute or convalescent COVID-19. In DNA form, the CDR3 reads TGTGCCAGCAGTGAAAACAGGGGTACTACTCAAGAGACCCAGTACTTC. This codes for CASSENRGTTQETQYF.